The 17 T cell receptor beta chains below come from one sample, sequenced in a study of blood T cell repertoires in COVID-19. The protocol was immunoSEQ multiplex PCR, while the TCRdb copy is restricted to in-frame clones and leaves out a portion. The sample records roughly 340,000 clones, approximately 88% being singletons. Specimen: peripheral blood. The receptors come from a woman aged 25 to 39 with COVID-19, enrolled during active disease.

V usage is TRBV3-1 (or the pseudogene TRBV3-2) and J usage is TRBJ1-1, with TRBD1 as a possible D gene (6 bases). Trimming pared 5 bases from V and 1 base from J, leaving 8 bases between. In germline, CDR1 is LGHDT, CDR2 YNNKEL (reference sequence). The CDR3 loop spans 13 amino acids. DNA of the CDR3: TGTGCCAGCAGCGGGGGACAGAACACTGAAGCTTTCTTT. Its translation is CASSGGQNTEAFF.

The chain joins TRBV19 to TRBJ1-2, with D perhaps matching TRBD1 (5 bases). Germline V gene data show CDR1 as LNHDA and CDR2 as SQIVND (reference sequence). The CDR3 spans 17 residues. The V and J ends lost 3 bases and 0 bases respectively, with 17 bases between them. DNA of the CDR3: TGTGCCAGTAGTATGCGACGGGGAGGGGAAGCTAACTATGGCTACACCTTC. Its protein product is CASSMRRGGEANYGYTF.

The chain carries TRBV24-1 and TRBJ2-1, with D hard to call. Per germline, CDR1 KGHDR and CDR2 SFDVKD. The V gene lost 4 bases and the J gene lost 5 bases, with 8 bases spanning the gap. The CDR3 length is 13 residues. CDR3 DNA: TGTGCCACCAGTGAAATCGGAGACAATGAGCAGTTCTTC. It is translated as CATSEIGDNEQFF.

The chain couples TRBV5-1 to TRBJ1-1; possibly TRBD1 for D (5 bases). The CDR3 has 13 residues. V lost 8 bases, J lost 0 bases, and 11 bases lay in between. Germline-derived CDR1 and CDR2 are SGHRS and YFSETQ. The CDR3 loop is CASSDTVNTEAFF. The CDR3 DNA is TGCGCCAGTTCGGACACAGTGAACACTGAAGCTTTCTTT. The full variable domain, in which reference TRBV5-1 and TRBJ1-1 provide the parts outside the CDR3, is KAGVTQTPRYLIKTRGQQVTLSCSPISGHRSVSWYQQTPGQGLQFLFEYFSETQRNKGNFPGRFSGRQFSNSRSEMNVSTLELGDSALYLCASSDTVNTEAFFGQGTRLTVV.

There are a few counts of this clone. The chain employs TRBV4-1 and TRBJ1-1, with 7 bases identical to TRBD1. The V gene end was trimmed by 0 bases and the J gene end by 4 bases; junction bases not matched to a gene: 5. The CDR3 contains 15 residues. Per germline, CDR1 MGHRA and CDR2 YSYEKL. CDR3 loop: CASSQDQGGGTEAFF. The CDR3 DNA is TGCGCCAGCAGCCAAGATCAAGGGGGCGGCACTGAAGCTTTCTTT.

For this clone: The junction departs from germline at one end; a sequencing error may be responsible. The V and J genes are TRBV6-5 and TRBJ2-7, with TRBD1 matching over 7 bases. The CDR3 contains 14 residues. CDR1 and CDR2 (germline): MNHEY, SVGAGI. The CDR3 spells CASSYSMNTRQGIF. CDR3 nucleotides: TGTGCCAGCAGTTACTCGATGAATACGAGACAGGGAATCTTC.

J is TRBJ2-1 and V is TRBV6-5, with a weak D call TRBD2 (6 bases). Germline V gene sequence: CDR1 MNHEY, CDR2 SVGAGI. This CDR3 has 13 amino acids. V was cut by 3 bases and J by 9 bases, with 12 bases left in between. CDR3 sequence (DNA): TGTGCCAGCAGTTATGGTGTGGGGGGTGAGCAGTTCTTC. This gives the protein CASSYGVGGEQFF.

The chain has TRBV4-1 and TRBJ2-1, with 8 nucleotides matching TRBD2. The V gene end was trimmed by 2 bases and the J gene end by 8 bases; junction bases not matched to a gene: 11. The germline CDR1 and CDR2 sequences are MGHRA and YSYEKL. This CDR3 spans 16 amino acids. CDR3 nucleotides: TGCGCCAGCAGCCAAAAAAGCGGGAGAACTGTTCATGAGCAGTTCTTC. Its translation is CASSQKSGRTVHEQFF.

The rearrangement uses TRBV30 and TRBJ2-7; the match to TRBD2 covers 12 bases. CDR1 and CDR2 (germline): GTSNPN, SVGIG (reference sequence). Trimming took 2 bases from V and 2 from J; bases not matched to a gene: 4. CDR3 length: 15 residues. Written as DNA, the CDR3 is TGTGCCTGGAGTTCGGGACTAGCGGGCCCCTACGAGCAGTACGTC. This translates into CAWSSGLAGPYEQYV.

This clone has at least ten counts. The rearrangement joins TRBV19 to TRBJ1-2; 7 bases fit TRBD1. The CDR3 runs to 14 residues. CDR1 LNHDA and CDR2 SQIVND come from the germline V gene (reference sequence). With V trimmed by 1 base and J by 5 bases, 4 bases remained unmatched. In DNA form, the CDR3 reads TGTGCCAGTAGTATAGCCGGGACAGCGTATGGCTACACCTTC. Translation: CASSIAGTAYGYTF.

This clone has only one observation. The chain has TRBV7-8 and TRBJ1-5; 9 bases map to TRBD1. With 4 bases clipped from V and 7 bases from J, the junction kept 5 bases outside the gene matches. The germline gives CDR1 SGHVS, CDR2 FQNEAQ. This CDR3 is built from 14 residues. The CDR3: CASSSTGGKQPQHF. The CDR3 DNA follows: TGTGCCAGCAGCTCGACAGGGGGTAAACAGCCCCAGCATTTT. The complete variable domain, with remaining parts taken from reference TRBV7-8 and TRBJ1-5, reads GAGVSQSPRYKVAKRGQDVALRCDPISGHVSLFWYQQALGQGPEFLTYFQNEAQLDKSGLPSDRFFAERPEGSVSTLKIQRTQQEDSAVYLCASSSTGGKQPQHFGDGTRLSIL.

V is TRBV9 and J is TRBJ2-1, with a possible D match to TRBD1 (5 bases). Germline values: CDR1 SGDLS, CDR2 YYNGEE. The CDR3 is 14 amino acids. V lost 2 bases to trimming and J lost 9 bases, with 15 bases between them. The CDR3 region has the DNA TGTGCCAGCAGCGTGGAGTTTGGCAGGGCTGAGCAGTTCTTC. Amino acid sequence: CASSVEFGRAEQFF.

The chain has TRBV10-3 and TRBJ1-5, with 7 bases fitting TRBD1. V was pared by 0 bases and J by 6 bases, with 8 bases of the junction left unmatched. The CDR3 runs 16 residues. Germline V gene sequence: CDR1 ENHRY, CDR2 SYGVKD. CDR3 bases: TGTGCCATCAGTGAGTCGAACAGGGGTTCGAGTCAGCCCCAGCATTTT. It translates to CAISESNRGSSQPQHF.

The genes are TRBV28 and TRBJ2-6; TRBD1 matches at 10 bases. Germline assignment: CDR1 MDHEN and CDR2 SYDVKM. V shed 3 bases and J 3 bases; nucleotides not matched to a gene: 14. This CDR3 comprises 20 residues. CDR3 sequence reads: CASSFPPGQGISYGANVLTF. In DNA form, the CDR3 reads TGTGCCAGCAGTTTTCCGCCGGGACAGGGGATATCTTATGGGGCCAACGTCCTGACTTTC.

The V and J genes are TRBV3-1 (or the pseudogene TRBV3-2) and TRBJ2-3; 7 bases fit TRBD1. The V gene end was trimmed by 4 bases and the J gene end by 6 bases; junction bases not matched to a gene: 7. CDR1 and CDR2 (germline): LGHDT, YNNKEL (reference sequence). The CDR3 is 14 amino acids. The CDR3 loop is CASSRGQDQDTQYF. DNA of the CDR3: TGTGCCAGCAGCCGAGGACAGGATCAGGATACGCAGTATTTT.

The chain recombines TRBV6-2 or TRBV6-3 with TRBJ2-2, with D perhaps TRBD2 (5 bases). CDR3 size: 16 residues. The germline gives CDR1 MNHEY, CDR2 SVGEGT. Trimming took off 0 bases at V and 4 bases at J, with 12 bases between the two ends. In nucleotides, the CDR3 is TGTGCCAGCAGTTACTCTCGTGGGCGGGTCACCGGGGAGCTGTTTTTT. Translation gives CASSYSRGRVTGELFF.

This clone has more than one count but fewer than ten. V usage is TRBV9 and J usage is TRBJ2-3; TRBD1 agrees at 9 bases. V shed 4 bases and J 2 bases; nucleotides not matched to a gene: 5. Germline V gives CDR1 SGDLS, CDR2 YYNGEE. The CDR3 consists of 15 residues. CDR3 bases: TGTGCCAGCAGCCCACAGGGGGCAGACACAGATACGCAGTATTTT. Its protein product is CASSPQGADTDTQYF.